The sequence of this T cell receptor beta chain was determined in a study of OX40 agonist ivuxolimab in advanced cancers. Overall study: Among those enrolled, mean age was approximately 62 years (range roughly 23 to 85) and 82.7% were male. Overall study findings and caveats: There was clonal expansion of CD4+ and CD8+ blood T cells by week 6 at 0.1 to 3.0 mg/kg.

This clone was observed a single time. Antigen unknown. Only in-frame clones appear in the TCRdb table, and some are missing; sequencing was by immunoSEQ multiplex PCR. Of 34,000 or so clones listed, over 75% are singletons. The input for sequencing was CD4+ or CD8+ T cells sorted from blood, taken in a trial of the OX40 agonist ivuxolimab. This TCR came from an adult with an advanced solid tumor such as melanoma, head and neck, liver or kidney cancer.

As DNA, the CDR3 is TGTGCCAGCAGTTACTCGCGGAAAGGGAGGAACACTGAAGCTTTCTTT. Amino acids: CASSYSRKGRNTEAFF. V gene TRBV6-5 combines with J gene TRBJ1-1; D unresolved. V shed 0 bases and J shed 1 base, with 12 bases lying between them. This CDR3 spans 16 amino acids. Looked up from germline, CDR1 is MNHEY and CDR2 is SVGAGI.